Below are 9 T cell receptor beta chains sequenced from a single sample in a study of T cells after yellow fever vaccination. TCRdb reprocessed the 5' RACE reads via MiXCR and lists one record per CDR3 protein. Here the sample spans approximately 31,000 distinct CDR3 sequences, 10% being singletons. The sample was PBMCs, either bulk or a sorted T-cell subset (CD4+, CD8+, memory, or dextramer-sorted; not recorded which), taken around 15 days after the first yellow fever vaccination. The receptors stem from a man in his late teens or twenties who received the YFV17D yellow fever vaccine.

This clonotype was detected a few times. The rearrangement uses TRBV4-2 and TRBJ1-2; D is uncertain. The CDR3 consists of 12 residues. V lost 0 bases and J 1 base, leaving 0 bases between the germline ends. Germline values: CDR1 LGHNA, CDR2 YNFKEQ. The CDR3 sequence is CASSQDNYGYTF. In DNA form, the CDR3 reads TGTGCCAGCAGCCAAGATAACTATGGCTACACCTTC.

This clonotype was recorded many times. V usage is TRBV11-2 and J usage is TRBJ1-1, with D possibly matching TRBD1 (5 bases). Trimming took 2 bases from V and 8 from J, leaving 9 bases between them. This CDR3 is 12 amino acids long. The V gene's germline CDR1 is SGHAT and CDR2 FQNNGV. CDR3 in DNA: TGTGCCAGCAGCTTATGGGGGGAAGAAGCTTTCTTT. This gives the protein CASSLWGEEAFF.

Only a few counts were recorded for this clonotype. This chain uses TRBV4-2 with TRBJ2-1, with TRBD2 as a possible D gene (6 bases). Trimming shortened V by 0 bases and J by 1 base, and 10 bases separated the two germline ends. The CDR3 totals 16 residues. In germline, CDR1 is LGHNA, CDR2 YNFKEQ. The CDR3 DNA is TGTGCCAGCAGCCAAGAGTGGAGGGATTCCTACAATGAGCAGTTCTTC. Translated: CASSQEWRDSYNEQFF.

This clonotype was observed many times. The CDR3 DNA is TGTGCCTGGAGTGTTGGGGGGGCAGCTTTCTTT. Residues: CAWSVGGAAFF. The chain links TRBV30 to TRBJ1-1; perhaps TRBD1 as D (6 bases). CDR3 length equals 11 residues. V shed 0 bases and J shed 10 bases, with 9 bases lying between them. Looked up from germline, CDR1 is GTSNPN and CDR2 is SVGIG (reference sequence).

To note about this clonotype: One junction end does not reproduce the germline sequence, and a read error may be involved. The rearrangement uses TRBV3-1 and TRBJ2-5, with 8 bases that match TRBD1. The V gene's germline CDR1 is LGHDT and CDR2 YNNKEL (reference sequence). The CDR3 has 18 amino acids. CDR3 DNA sequence: TGTACCAGCAGCCAGTCGCGATTCAGGGGGCATACCCAAGAGACCCAGTACTTC. It specifies CTSSQSRFRGHTQETQYF.

The table lists this clonotype with many counts. Here the CDR3 DNA reads TGTGCCAGCAGCTTAAGCGGGGCCGCCGGGGAGCTGTTTTTT. Its protein is CASSLSGAAGELFF. The chain has TRBV7-2 and TRBJ2-2, with TRBD2 identical over 7 bases. There are 14 residues in the CDR3. The ends lost 2 bases at V and 6 bases at J; junction bases unmatched: 3. Germline V gene data show CDR1 as SGHTA and CDR2 as FQGNSA.

This clonotype came up a few times. The V and J genes are TRBV2 and TRBJ2-5; 8 bases are a match to TRBD2. The trim removed 8 bases at V and 3 bases at J, leaving 11 bases unmatched. The germline V gene has CDR1 SNHLY and CDR2 FYNNEI. CDR3 size: 15 residues. The CDR3 coding sequence is TGTGCCAGCTCCCGCGAGACAGCGGGGGAAGAGACCCAGTACTTC. This sequence encodes CASSRETAGEETQYF.

A word on this clonotype: This may arise from a read error, as a much more abundant clone is one base away. J is TRBJ1-4 and V is TRBV7-9; D is unresolved. This CDR3 is 14 amino acids long. Germline V gene sequence: CDR1 SEHNR, CDR2 FQNEAQ (reference sequence). Trimming removed 4 bases from V and 8 bases from J, with 14 bases in between. The CDR3 is CASSSLDGSEKLFF. Written as DNA, the CDR3 is TGTGCCAGCAGCTCCTTGGACGGATCAGAAAAACTGTTTTTT.

In regard to this clonotype: One base away lies a much larger clone, so this may be a sequencing read error. The rearrangement links TRBV5-1 to TRBJ2-5, with unresolved D. Germline loops: CDR1 SGHRS, CDR2 YFSETQ. Trimming removed 0 bases at V and 2 bases at J, with 17 bases between. There are 17 residues in the CDR3. Written as DNA, the CDR3 is TGCGCCAGCAGCTTGGCCATCGGCTGGGCTTCACAAGAGACCCAGTACTTC. It is translated as CASSLAIGWASQETQYF.